This is a list of T cell receptor beta chains from one sample in a study of T cell responses to AZD1222 COVID-19 vaccine. Sequencing was performed with immunoSEQ multiplex PCR; in TCRdb, only in-frame clones are kept and a portion is missing. The profile shows some 61,000 clones, more than 75% of them singletons. Sequenced here: peripheral blood, sampled on day 0 of AZD1222 vaccination. The source of these receptors is an adult in good health. Both conserved end residues are part of each CDR3. The order of the fields is V gene, J gene, clone size, CDR3 length, CDR3 protein. Clone size appears in some rows only: once, few, many, or a class for an expanded clone.

v_gene: TRBV19; j_gene: TRBJ2-7; abundance: NA; len: 18; CDR3aa: CASSPLLPGPKVAYEQYF
v_gene: TRBV24-1; j_gene: TRBJ2-1; abundance: NA; len: 15; CDR3aa: CATSSDRLPYNEQFF
v_gene: TRBV10-3; j_gene: TRBJ1-1; abundance: NA; len: 15; CDR3aa: CAISPGTGTNTEAFF
v_gene: TRBV5-1; j_gene: TRBJ2-7; abundance: NA; len: 14; CDR3aa: CASTRDRGSDEQYF
v_gene: TRBV24-1; j_gene: TRBJ2-7; abundance: NA; len: 12; CDR3aa: CATSVTGHEQYF
v_gene: TRBV28; j_gene: TRBJ1-3; abundance: NA; len: 14; CDR3aa: CASIEGQAGNTIYF
v_gene: TRBV4-1; j_gene: TRBJ1-2; abundance: NA; len: 15; CDR3aa: CASSQDGQGVRGYTF
v_gene: TRBV24-1; j_gene: TRBJ2-1; abundance: NA; len: 18; CDR3aa: CATSDPAEPGGAYNEQFF
v_gene: TRBV11-1; j_gene: NA; abundance: NA; len: 12; CDR3aa: CASSLARYEQYF
v_gene: TRBV18; j_gene: TRBJ2-3; abundance: NA; len: 16; CDR3aa: CASSTSGGSPTDTQYF
v_gene: TRBV6-5; j_gene: TRBJ2-7; abundance: once; len: 11; CDR3aa: CASSLGLEQYF
v_gene: TRBV3-1/TRBV3-2; j_gene: TRBJ1-4; abundance: NA; len: 15; CDR3aa: CASSQARTVNEKLFF
v_gene: TRBV3-1/TRBV3-2; j_gene: TRBJ2-2; abundance: NA; len: 14; CDR3aa: CASSQGLKTGELFF
v_gene: TRBV15; j_gene: TRBJ1-6; abundance: NA; len: 13; CDR3aa: CATSRAKESPLHF
v_gene: TRBV18; j_gene: TRBJ2-4; abundance: NA; len: 17; CDR3aa: CASSPPLLAGGGRIQYF
v_gene: TRBV2; j_gene: TRBJ2-5; abundance: NA; len: 18; CDR3aa: CASSKLQLGRGKQETQYF